A selection of T cell receptor beta chains follows, all from one sample in a study of blood T cell repertoires in COVID-19. Profiling relied on immunoSEQ multiplex PCR, and the TCRdb table lists in-frame clones only, not all of them. The table has roughly 210,000 clones, roughly 91% seen once; the top ten hold 5.5% to 8.5%. Sample: PBMCs or T cells enriched from blood (not recorded which). All receptors come from a man younger than 40 in a cohort exposed to, infected with or recovered from COVID-19 (not recorded which). CDR3s include the opening cysteine and the closing phenylalanine or tryptophan. The order of the fields is V gene, J gene, clone size, D gene, CDR3 DNA, CDR3 protein. A D gene is named only where the DNA matches it firmly. A row's size may be missing; if present it is once, few, many or a size class.

V gene: TRBV6-5
J gene: TRBJ1-3
clone size: .
D gene: .
CDR3 DNA: TGTGCCAGCAGTTACTCGATGCAGGGTTTAGGAAACACCATATATTTT
CDR3 protein: CASSYSMQGLGNTIYF

V gene: TRBV12-3/TRBV12-4
J gene: TRBJ2-5
clone size: .
D gene: .
CDR3 DNA: TGTGCCAGCAGTTCTCACTTACAAGAGACCCAGTACTTC
CDR3 protein: CASSSHLQETQYF

V gene: TRBV2
J gene: TRBJ1-2
clone size: .
D gene: .
CDR3 DNA: TGTGCCAGGCGTACGGACTATGGCTACACCTTC
CDR3 protein: CARRTDYGYTF

V gene: TRBV11-2
J gene: TRBJ1-6
clone size: .
D gene: .
CDR3 DNA: TGTGCCAGCAGCTACAGGGCCTATAGTTTACCTATCTATAATTCACCCCTCCACTTT
CDR3 protein: CASSYRAYSLPIYNSPLHF

V gene: TRBV25-1
J gene: TRBJ2-5
clone size: .
D gene: .
CDR3 DNA: TGTGCCAGCAGTACCCAGGTATCCCAAGAGACCCAGTACTTC
CDR3 protein: CASSTQVSQETQYF

V gene: TRBV18
J gene: TRBJ2-5
clone size: .
D gene: TRBD1
CDR3 DNA: TGTGCCAGCTCCCCTGGCTCAAGGACAGGGAGGTTGGAGACCCAGTACTTC
CDR3 protein: CASSPGSRTGRLETQYF

V gene: TRBV14
J gene: TRBJ2-4
clone size: .
D gene: TRBD1
CDR3 DNA: TGTGCCAGCAGCCAAGTGTTTGGACAGGGGGGCATTCAGTACTTC
CDR3 protein: CASSQVFGQGGIQYF

V gene: TRBV27
J gene: TRBJ2-7
clone size: .
D gene: TRBD2
CDR3 DNA: TGTGCCAGCAGTTTCTCGGGACTAGCGGGAGAATCCTCCTACGAGCAGTACTTC
CDR3 protein: CASSFSGLAGESSYEQYF

V gene: TRBV5-1
J gene: TRBJ2-3
clone size: .
D gene: TRBD1
CDR3 DNA: TGCGCCAGCAGCCTCCTACAGATACCGACAGGGGGTCGCACAGATACGCAGTATTTT
CDR3 protein: CASSLLQIPTGGRTDTQYF

V gene: TRBV11-2
J gene: TRBJ2-2
clone size: once
D gene: TRBD2
CDR3 DNA: TGTGCCAGCAGCTTACTCTCGGGACTAGCGGGAGGGTACACCGGGGAGCTGTTTTTT
CDR3 protein: CASSLLSGLAGGYTGELFF

V gene: TRBV24-1
J gene: TRBJ1-1
clone size: .
D gene: .
CDR3 DNA: TGTGCCACCAGTGATTCGGGGAACGGCCCGGGCACTGAAGCTTTCTTT
CDR3 protein: CATSDSGNGPGTEAFF

V gene: TRBV19
J gene: TRBJ2-2
clone size: .
D gene: TRBD2
CDR3 DNA: TGTGCCAGTAGTCTCTGGAGCGGGGGGACCAACACCGGGGAGCTGTTTTTT
CDR3 protein: CASSLWSGGTNTGELFF

V gene: TRBV27
J gene: TRBJ2-7
clone size: .
D gene: TRBD1
CDR3 DNA: TGTGCCAGCAGTTTATTTGGGGACAGAAGGACCTACGAGCAGTACTTC
CDR3 protein: CASSLFGDRRTYEQYF

V gene: TRBV6-5
J gene: TRBJ2-5
clone size: once
D gene: TRBD2
CDR3 DNA: TGTGCCAGCAGTTGGGGGGGAGAGACCCAGTACTTC
CDR3 protein: CASSWGGETQYF

V gene: TRBV4-2
J gene: TRBJ2-1
clone size: .
D gene: TRBD1
CDR3 DNA: TGTGCCAGCAGCTCGGGACAGGGGGCCTACAATGAGCAGTTCTTC
CDR3 protein: CASSSGQGAYNEQFF